The 18 T cell receptor beta chains given below trace back to one sample, sequenced in a study of vaccination and CD4 T cells after COVID-19. Oncomine TCR Beta short-read sequencing was applied to DNA from cultured CD4+ T cells. MiXCR, run by TCRdb on the PCR reads, gives a single entry per CDR3 protein. The sample gives about 18,000 distinct CDR3 sequences, approximately 48% of which show up once; 5.5% to 7% is in the top ten. The treatment here: roughly 11-day PBMC culture with coronavirus spike peptide pools or control peptides (ViraFEST assay). Antigens of these TCRs are unknown. What was sequenced was CD4+ T cells from blood, cultured in vitro. These receptors all stem from a human donor who had recovered from COVID-19.

The chain combines TRBV12-3 or TRBV12-4 with TRBJ1-3; possible D gene TRBD1, 6 bases. The V gene lost 0 bases and the J gene lost 4 bases, with 13 bases spanning the gap. The length of the CDR3 is 16 residues. CDR3 loop: CASSLAKGVRGNTIYF. In nucleotides, the CDR3 is TGTGCCAGCAGTTTAGCCAAGGGGGTGCGAGGAAACACCATATATTTT.

In its sample, this clonotype was seen a few times. The gene calls are TRBV20-1 and TRBJ2-1; D is possibly TRBD1 or TRBD2 (5 bases each). The CDR3 loop spans 13 amino acids. The V end lost 8 bases, the J end lost 8 bases, and 19 bases lay between the germline ends. Germline V gene sequence: CDR1 DFQATT, CDR2 SNEGSKA (reference sequence). The CDR3: CSLERTGTYEQFF. The CDR3 DNA follows: TGCAGTCTAGAACGAACCGGGACCTATGAGCAGTTCTTC.

The CDR3 DNA is TGTGCCAGCAGCTTCGGGGAGGGAAACACCATATATTTT. This translates into CASSFGEGNTIYF. The V call is TRBV7-9, the J call TRBJ1-3; no reliable D call. Germline V CDR1 and CDR2: SEHNR, FQNEAQ (reference sequence). Trimming took off 3 bases at V and 4 bases at J, with 7 bases between the two ends. This CDR3 region has 13 residues.

This clonotype appeared a few times. This chain uses TRBV7-3 with TRBJ1-1, with a tentative D call TRBD1 (6 bases). Germline-derived CDR1 and CDR2 are SGHTA and FQGTGA. This CDR3 is 14 amino acids long. The ends were cut back, 1 base at V and 4 bases at J, with 10 bases in the middle. The CDR3 protein is CASSLNREGTEAFF. DNA of the CDR3: TGTGCCAGCAGCTTAAACAGGGAGGGCACTGAAGCTTTCTTT. Based on the CDR3 plus reference TRBV7-3 and TRBJ1-1, the full variable domain is GAGVSQTPSNKVTEKGKYVELRCDPISGHTALYWYRQSLGQGPEFLIYFQGTGAADDSGLPNDRFFAVRPEGSVSTLKIQRTERGDSAVYLCASSLNREGTEAFFGQGTRLTVV.

CDR3 amino acids: CASSLNRDTGELFF. In DNA form, the CDR3 reads TGTGCCAGCAGCTTAAACAGGGACACCGGGGAGCTGTTTTTT. The V gene is TRBV7-3, the J gene TRBJ2-2, with D perhaps TRBD1 (6 bases). The V gene lost 1 base and the J gene lost 3 bases, with 6 bases spanning the gap. The length of the CDR3 is 14 residues. In germline, CDR1 is SGHTA, CDR2 FQGTGA.

The V and J genes are TRBV19 and TRBJ2-5; D is uncertain. CDR3 length equals 14 residues. Germline V lookup: CDR1 LNHDA, CDR2 SQIVND (reference sequence). V gave up 4 bases and J gave up 4 bases, with 13 bases separating them. CDR3 in DNA: TGTGCCAGTAGTACCTCGACAACCTCAGAGACCCAGTACTTC. It encodes CASSTSTTSETQYF. The variable domain in full, with the rest retrieved from reference TRBV19 and TRBJ2-5, is DGGITQSPKYLFRKEGQNVTLSCEQNLNHDAMYWYRQDPGQGLRLIYYSQIVNDFQKGDIAEGYSVSREKKESFPLTVTSAQKNPTAFYLCASSTSTTSETQYFGPGTRLLVL.

This clonotype was observed once. The chain uses TRBV10-3 and TRBJ1-1; TRBD1 might be the D (5 bases). The CDR3 has 14 amino acids. Germline V gene lookup returns CDR1 ENHRY and CDR2 SYGVKD. The V end lost 0 bases, the J end lost 5 bases, and 10 bases lay between the germline ends. CDR3 residues: CAISESQGLTEAFF. CDR3 in DNA: TGTGCCATCAGTGAGTCCCAGGGCTTAACTGAAGCTTTCTTT.

The chain has TRBV7-9 and TRBJ2-3; D tentatively fits TRBD1 or TRBD2 (7 bases each). The V end was cut by 5 bases, the J end by 0 bases, with 15 bases between. CDR3 length: 16 residues. Per germline, CDR1 SEHNR and CDR2 FQNEAQ (reference sequence). CDR3 loop: CASSPYRGGSTDTQYF. CDR3 DNA: TGTGCCAGCAGCCCGTACAGGGGAGGGAGCACAGATACGCAGTATTTT.

There are a few counts of this clonotype. The V gene is TRBV27, the J gene TRBJ2-1, with D tentatively TRBD2 (6 bases). V lost 6 bases and J 3 bases, leaving 12 bases between the germline ends. The CDR3 is 14 amino acids. Germline V gives CDR1 MNHEY, CDR2 SMNVEV (reference sequence). The chain's CDR3 is CASRGLGNYNEQFF. Here the CDR3 DNA reads TGTGCCAGCAGGGGACTTGGAAACTACAATGAGCAGTTCTTC.

The CDR3 region has the DNA TGTGCCAGCAAGGAAATGGCGACGATGCGTTCACCCCTCCACTTT. It encodes CASKEMATMRSPLHF. The rearrangement uses TRBV2 and TRBJ1-6; no firm D call. The CDR3 totals 15 residues. CDR1 is SNHLY and CDR2 is FYNNEI in the germline V gene. The ends were cut back, 7 bases at V and 9 bases at J, with 19 bases in the middle.

This clonotype was picked up one time. The chain links TRBV11-2 to TRBJ2-3; D gene ambiguous. This CDR3 is built from 12 residues. From germline, CDR1 is SGHAT and CDR2 FQNNGV. V dropped 1 base and J dropped 6 bases, with 5 bases sitting between them. This CDR3 is CASSLGFDTQYF. The CDR3 bases are TGTGCCAGCAGCTTAGGATTCGATACGCAGTATTTT.

The V and J genes are TRBV19 and TRBJ2-7; weak D call: TRBD1 (5 bases). V shed 0 bases and J shed 3 bases, with 12 bases lying between them. CDR1 and CDR2 from the germline V gene are LNHDA and SQIVND (reference sequence). The CDR3 has 15 amino acids. The CDR3 region is CASSIDSPGFYEQYF. The CDR3 DNA reads TGTGCCAGTAGTATAGATAGTCCAGGGTTCTACGAGCAGTACTTC. The full variable domain, in which reference TRBV19 and TRBJ2-7 provide the parts outside the CDR3, is DGGITQSPKYLFRKEGQNVTLSCEQNLNHDAMYWYRQDPGQGLRLIYYSQIVNDFQKGDIAEGYSVSREKKESFPLTVTSAQKNPTAFYLCASSIDSPGFYEQYFGPGTRLTVT.

This clonotype was recorded a few times. The V call is TRBV24-1, the J call TRBJ2-2, with TRBD1 matching over 7 bases. This CDR3 has 16 amino acids. CDR1 KGHDR and CDR2 SFDVKD come from the germline V gene. V trimming: 1 base; J trimming: 0 bases; junction bases outside the gene matches: 1. This CDR3 reads CATSDFQGANTGELFF. The CDR3 nucleotides read TGTGCCACCAGTGATTTTCAGGGGGCGAACACCGGGGAGCTGTTTTTT.

The V gene is TRBV20-1, the J gene TRBJ1-2; 7 bases map to TRBD1. V was pared by 2 bases and J by 3 bases, with 6 bases of the junction left unmatched. CDR1 is DFQATT, CDR2 SNEGSKA, per germline (reference sequence). CDR3 length: 14 residues. The CDR3 DNA reads TGCAGTGCTAGACCAACAGGGGTAGACTATGGCTACACCTTC. Protein product: CSARPTGVDYGYTF.

The chain employs TRBV7-8 and TRBJ1-6, with 7 nucleotides matching TRBD1. Trimming removed 5 bases from V and 5 bases from J; junction bases left unmatched: 6. This CDR3 region has 15 residues. Germline V gives CDR1 SGHVS, CDR2 FQNEAQ. In nucleotides, the CDR3 is TGTGCCAGCAGCCTAGGGGGCCCCAATAATTCACCCCTCCACTTT. Its protein is CASSLGGPNNSPLHF.

This clonotype was seen more than once but under ten times. The CDR3 nucleotides read TGCAGTGCTAGAGACCTTTCAAGCACCACAGATACGCAGTATTTT. It yields the protein CSARDLSSTTDTQYF. The chain couples TRBV20-1 to TRBJ2-3; D is unresolved. Trimming cost V 0 bases and J 2 bases, with 12 bases left between them. This CDR3 has 15 amino acids. Germline CDR1 DFQATT, CDR2 SNEGSKA (reference sequence).

The CDR3 region has the DNA TGTGCCAGCAGCCAGGTAGCGGGAGGGCCTAAGAATGAGCAGTTCTTC. Protein sequence: CASSQVAGGPKNEQFF. The V call is TRBV14, the J call TRBJ2-1; TRBD2 matches at 11 bases. The germline gives CDR1 SGHDN, CDR2 FVKESK. The V and J ends lost 3 bases and 7 bases, in that order; junction bases with no gene match: 8. This CDR3 region has 16 residues.

The chain couples TRBV20-1 to TRBJ2-1; D call uncertain. From germline, CDR1 is DFQATT and CDR2 SNEGSKA (reference sequence). V was clipped by 4 bases and J by 3 bases, with 16 bases between them. The CDR3 spans 15 residues. The CDR3 sequence: CSAIRIGAVYNEQFF. The CDR3 DNA reads as TGCAGTGCTATCCGCATCGGAGCAGTCTACAATGAGCAGTTCTTC.